This note documents a single T cell receptor beta chain sequence. Produced via immunoSEQ multiplex PCR; TCRdb's table is partial and in-frame only. The data hold 54,000 or so clones, with roughly 91% observed a single time. This entry is derived from a study of blood T cell repertoires in COVID-19. Study overall: Samples taken during acute and convalescent COVID-19 were collected in the United States, Italy and Spain.

The source is a man aged 45-65 years with active COVID-19. What was sequenced was peripheral blood.

CDR3 amino acids: CATSDRDRGRWDTQYF. CDR3 coding DNA: TGTGCCACCAGTGATCGGGACAGGGGGCGCTGGGATACGCAGTATTTT. V is TRBV24-1 and J is TRBJ2-3, with TRBD1 matching 12 bases. V lost 3 bases and J lost 6; bases outside the gene matches: 6. CDR3 size: 16 residues. Germline V gene lookup returns CDR1 KGHDR and CDR2 SFDVKD.